The 2 T cell receptor beta chains given below trace back to one sample, sequenced in a study of cytomegalovirus exposure and HLA in healthy donors. TCRdb's table, derived via immunoSEQ multiplex PCR, lists solely in-frame clones and lacks some. The profile shows about 130,000 clones, roughly 89% of them singletons. The sequencing sample was made of PBMCs. Receptors were obtained from a woman between 18 and 29 years old in good health and CMV-seronegative.

This clone has a single count. The V and J genes are TRBV12-5 and TRBJ1-1, with 7 bases identical to TRBD1. V lost 2 bases to trimming and J lost 0 bases; unmatched junction nucleotides: 12. The length of the CDR3 is 18 residues. CDR1 and CDR2 (germline): LGHNT, FRNRAP. The CDR3, as DNA: TGTGCTAGTGGTTTGTTCACACAGGGGCCGGGAATGAACACTGAAGCTTTCTTT. Encoded protein: CASGLFTQGPGMNTEAFF.

V is TRBV5-4 and J is TRBJ2-7, with D perhaps TRBD1 (6 bases). Germline V gene lookup returns CDR1 SGHNT and CDR2 YYREEE (reference sequence). The CDR3 totals 15 residues. Trimming shortened V by 4 bases and J by 0 bases, and 14 bases separated the two germline ends. The CDR3 coding sequence is TGTGCCAGCAGCCTCCCGGGACATCTCTCCTACGAGCAGTACTTC. The encoded protein is CASSLPGHLSYEQYF.